A selection of T cell receptor beta chains follows, all from one sample in a study of blood T cell repertoires in COVID-19. Produced via immunoSEQ multiplex PCR; TCRdb's table is partial and in-frame only. The sample has 200,000 or so clones; 80% to 85% are singletons. The sample consisted of PBMCs or T cells enriched from blood (not recorded which). Source of these receptors: a man aged 40-49 years who had recovered from COVID-19. The CDR3 runs from the conserved cysteine through the conserved F or W. A D gene is named only where the DNA matches it firmly. Clone size is not always given. Where it is, it says once, few, many or a class for expanded clones.

J gene,D gene,V gene,clone size,CDR3 DNA,CDR3 protein
TRBJ2-7,NA,TRBV14,NA,TGTGCCAGCAGCCTAGGAATAGGGGCTAAATTCTACGAGCAGTACTTC,CASSLGIGAKFYEQYF
TRBJ2-5,NA,TRBV5-1,NA,TGCGCCAGCAGCTTGGGTGGAGGGAATCAAGAGACCCAGTACTTC,CASSLGGGNQETQYF
TRBJ2-3,TRBD2,TRBV12-3/TRBV12-4,NA,TGTGCCAGCAGCCCTCGGGGGGTTACGCAGTATTTT,CASSPRGVTQYF
TRBJ2-3,NA,TRBV4-1,NA,TGCGCCAGCAGCCAAAATAGCTTGGGGGGAGATACGCAGTATTTT,CASSQNSLGGDTQYF
TRBJ1-2,TRBD1,TRBV5-5,NA,TGTGCCAGCAGCCAGCCTCAGGGGGCGATGCACTATGGCTACACCTTC,CASSQPQGAMHYGYTF
TRBJ1-4,NA,TRBV6-5,NA,TGTGCCAGCAGTCAGAGGCAGTCGCGCGAAAAACTGTTTTTT,CASSQRQSREKLFF
TRBJ2-7,TRBD2,TRBV7-2,NA,TGTGCCAGCAGCTTAGCGGGGGGGAGGCACGAGCAGTACTTC,CASSLAGGRHEQYF
TRBJ2-3,NA,TRBV3-1/TRBV3-2,NA,TGTGCCAGCAGCCAAGATGGGTGGTCAGGGATTTCGCGCACAGATACGCAGTATTTT,CASSQDGWSGISRTDTQYF
TRBJ2-3,NA,TRBV6-4,few,TGTGCCAGCAGTGCCTCGATCCGCGGGGAGGTCACAGATACGCAGTATTTT,CASSASIRGEVTDTQYF
TRBJ1-1,NA,TRBV19,NA,TGTGCCAGTAGTCAATGGGCCGGGGACACTGAAGCTTTCTTT,CASSQWAGDTEAFF
TRBJ1-5,NA,TRBV28,NA,TGTGCCAGCAGTTTCGACAGCACCGAGCCCTATAGCAATCAGCCCCAGCATTTT,CASSFDSTEPYSNQPQHF
TRBJ1-2,TRBD1,TRBV6-5,NA,TGTGCCAGCAGTAAACAGGGGGCAGACTATGGCTACACCTTC,CASSKQGADYGYTF
TRBJ2-7,NA,TRBV27,few,TGTGCCAGCAGTTCGACAGCTACCTACGAGCAGTACTTC,CASSSTATYEQYF
TRBJ2-2,TRBD1,TRBV5-1,NA,TGCGCCAGCAGCGGAAAACCGGGACAGGGCAAATCGAACACCGGGGAGCTGTTTTTT,CASSGKPGQGKSNTGELFF
TRBJ1-5,TRBD1,TRBV28,NA,TGTGCCAGCAGACACGGGACAGGGTTTCAGCCCCAGCATTTT,CASRHGTGFQPQHF
TRBJ1-2,NA,TRBV6-1,many,TGTGCCAGCAGTGAGGGGGGGCGCCCGCGGAGCTATGGCTACACCTTC,CASSEGGRPRSYGYTF
TRBJ2-3,NA,TRBV5-5,NA,TGTGCCAGCAAACAGGGGGGGCCGGGCACAGATACGCAGTATTTT,CASKQGGPGTDTQYF
TRBJ2-7,NA,TRBV4-1,NA,TGCGCCAGCAGCCATAGCGAGGACTCCTACGAGCAGTACTTC,CASSHSEDSYEQYF
TRBJ1-2,NA,TRBV5-4,NA,TGTGCCAGCAGCTCGAAGGGAGGTGGCAGTGGCGATGGCTACACCTTC,CASSSKGGGSGDGYTF
TRBJ2-3,NA,TRBV9,few,TGTGCCAGCAGCGTAGCGGCTAGGCCCACAGATACGCAGTATTTT,CASSVAARPTDTQYF
TRBJ2-1,NA,TRBV7-9,few,TGTGCCAGCAGCCTAGCCCGGTCGACATCCTACAATGAGCAGTTCTTC,CASSLARSTSYNEQFF
TRBJ2-7,TRBD2,TRBV7-8,NA,TGTGCCAGCAGCGCGAGACTAGCGGGGTCCTCCTACGAGCAGTACTTC,CASSARLAGSSYEQYF
TRBJ2-2,NA,TRBV19,NA,TGTGCCAGTAGCCTTATCGGGGAGCTGTTTTTT,CASSLIGELFF
TRBJ2-1,TRBD1,TRBV5-1,once,TGCGCCAGCAGCTTGTCTGGACAGGGGGTCAATGAGCAGTTCTTC,CASSLSGQGVNEQFF
TRBJ1-5,NA,TRBV12-3/TRBV12-4,NA,TGTGCCAGCAGTTTGCCCCCAGGCCAGCCCCAGCATTTT,CASSLPPGQPQHF
TRBJ1-2,TRBD1,TRBV3-1/TRBV3-2,NA,TGTGCCAGCAGCCAAGATCTGGCGAGGGACAGGGACAAATATGGCTACACCTTC,CASSQDLARDRDKYGYTF
TRBJ2-7,NA,TRBV6-5,once,TGTGCCAGCAGCCTCGGAGAGGGCGAGCAGTACTTC,CASSLGEGEQYF
TRBJ2-4,NA,TRBV7-8,NA,TGTGCCAGCAGCTTAGCGATTATTCCGGGGAGGGCCAAAAACATTCAGTACTTC,CASSLAIIPGRAKNIQYF
TRBJ2-1,NA,TRBV7-6,few,TGTGCCAGCAGCTACTATAGCAGGGGCGAGCAGTTCTTC,CASSYYSRGEQFF
TRBJ1-2,TRBD1,TRBV10-2,NA,TGCGCCAGCAGTCAAGTCCCGGGACAGGGAAGCTACACCTTC,CASSQVPGQGSYTF
TRBJ1-2,NA,TRBV12-3/TRBV12-4,NA,TGTGCCAGCAGTTTGCAGGGATACTATGGCTACACCTTC,CASSLQGYYGYTF
TRBJ1-6,TRBD1,TRBV4-1,once,TGCGCCAGCAGCCAAGGAAGAGACAGGGGTAATTCACCCCTCCACTTT,CASSQGRDRGNSPLHF
TRBJ2-7,NA,TRBV9,NA,TGTGCCAGCAGCGTATTCGGGGTGGAGGAGCAGTACTTC,CASSVFGVEEQYF
TRBJ2-2,NA,TRBV5-1,NA,TGCGCCAGCAGCTTGATCCCTAGCTCCAACACCGGGGAGCTGTTTTTT,CASSLIPSSNTGELFF
TRBJ1-3,NA,TRBV4-1,NA,TGCGCCAGCAGCCAAGATGGTATAGGACAGAGCTCTGGAAACACCATATATTTT,CASSQDGIGQSSGNTIYF
TRBJ1-3,NA,TRBV13,once,TGTGCCAGCAGCACCCGCCAGGGTCGGAACTCTGGAAACACCATATATTTT,CASSTRQGRNSGNTIYF
TRBJ1-1,NA,TRBV3-1/TRBV3-2,NA,TGTGCCAGCAGCCAAGTGGCGGACATGAACACTGAAGCTTTCTTT,CASSQVADMNTEAFF
TRBJ1-1,NA,TRBV3-1/TRBV3-2,NA,TGTGCCAGCAGCCAAGAGATTCGGTTCCCAGGCACTGAAGCTTTCTTT,CASSQEIRFPGTEAFF
TRBJ2-7,NA,TRBV6-2/TRBV6-3,NA,TGTGCCAGCAGTTACCCGTGGACTGACTACGAGCAGTACTTC,CASSYPWTDYEQYF
TRBJ1-1,NA,TRBV29-1,NA,TGCAGCTCCGATTATGTGTCCCGGGGGACTGAAGCTTTCTTT,CSSDYVSRGTEAFF